This TCR beta chain was observed in a study of blood T cell repertoires in COVID-19. The CDR3 runs 13 residues. The V end was cut by 4 bases, the J end by 3 bases, with 11 bases between. Germline V lookup: CDR1 SGHRS, CDR2 YFSETQ. Sequenced by immunoSEQ multiplex PCR; TCRdb stores in-frame clones only, minus some. The data hold 200,000 to 300,000 clones, with roughly 86% observed a single time. Participants were aged about 18 to 95 years, lived in around 22 US areas, and enrolled virtually. The TCR originated in a woman aged 45-65 years who had recovered from COVID-19. The sequenced sample consisted of PBMCs or T cells enriched from blood (not recorded which). The chain joins TRBV5-1 to TRBJ2-7; the D gene is possibly TRBD2 (6 bases). The CDR3 loop reads CASSASANYEQYF. CDR3 bases: TGCGCCAGCAGCGCTAGCGCAAACTACGAGCAGTACTTC.